What follows is one T cell receptor (beta chain) and its context. The target antigen is unknown. This record belongs to a study of beta chain features in type 1 diabetes. Study outcomes and limitations: TCRB CDR3 length was moderately but significantly reduced in all four CD4+ subsets of Type 1 diabetes patients. Compared to healthy donors, patients appeared to have naive, central memory and Treg TCRB repertoires that were more alike. Type 1 diabetes patients had VDJ junctions that carried fewer insertions and more deletions.

It was via CD45RO/CCR7/CD25/CD127/CD95/CD27 that CD4+ naive, central memory, regulatory and stem cell-like memory cells were sorted. The CDR3 runs to 18 residues. The germline V gene encodes CDR1 ENHRY and CDR2 SYGVKD. The V and J ends lost 3 bases and 0 bases, in that order; junction bases with no gene match: 11. The entirety of the isolated RNA underwent reverse transcription, so expressed TCRB transcripts were sequenced. Clones were sequenced by immunoSEQ multiplex PCR, and TCRdb holds only the in-frame ones, with some missing. The profile shows about 170,000 clones, roughly 8% of them singletons.

The chain links TRBV10-3 to TRBJ2-3, with 8 positions matching TRBD2. The sample comprised central memory CD4+ T cells from blood. The sequence was collected from a woman in her thirties or forties with type 1 diabetes. As DNA, the CDR3 is TGTGCCATCAGTGAAGAGGAGATTCTAGCGGGTAGCACAGATACGCAGTATTTT. As protein: CAISEEEILAGSTDTQYF.